This is a list of T cell receptor beta chains from one sample in a study of T-cell reconstitution after alpha-beta-depleted transplantation in children. TCRdb reanalysed the PCR reads using MiXCR and keeps one entry per CDR3 protein. The sample consists of about 980,000 distinct CDR3 sequences, less than 30% of them appearing once. The sample was PBMCs, mostly from graft donor cells, taken 360 days after TCRalphabeta/CD19-depleted stem cell transplant. All receptors come from a boy younger than two who had a stem cell transplant for SCID, so the T cells may come from the graft donor. The CDR3 runs from the conserved cysteine through the conserved F or W. The D gene is left open where the match is weak. A clone size is listed for some rows: how often the clone was seen (once, few, many), or a class if it is expanded.

few	17	TRBV24-1	TRBD1	TRBJ1-6	CATSDPATGGTGTPLHF	TGTGCCACCAGTGATCCCGCGACAGGGGGTACGGGAACACCCCTCCACTTT
few	15	TRBV20-1	.	TRBJ2-1	CSASLGSMRYNEQFF	TGCAGTGCTAGCCTAGGATCTATGAGGTACAATGAGCAGTTCTTC
few	16	TRBV12-3/TRBV12-4	TRBD1	TRBJ2-4	CASRKQGTLAKNIQYF	TGTGCCAGCAGAAAACAGGGGACCTTAGCCAAAAACATTCAGTACTTC
many	14	TRBV5-1	.	TRBJ2-5	CASSFGRFQETQYF	TGCGCCAGCAGCTTTGGACGGTTCCAAGAGACCCAGTACTTC
.	15	TRBV11-2	.	TRBJ2-5	CASSFSGQLQETQYF	TGTGCCAGCAGCTTCAGCGGGCAGCTTCAAGAGACCCAGTACTTC
.	14	TRBV12-3/TRBV12-4	TRBD1	TRBJ1-4	CASSLGTGKEKLFF	TGTGCCAGCAGTTTGGGGACAGGGAAAGAAAAACTGTTTTTT
.	16	TRBV4-1	.	TRBJ2-5	CASSQEIPPVGETQYF	TGCGCCAGCAGCCAAGAAATACCACCGGTCGGAGAGACCCAGTACTTC
.	18	TRBV11-2	TRBD2	TRBJ2-3	CASSLRTSGGFYTDTQYF	TGTGCCAGCAGCCTTAGGACTAGCGGGGGGTTTTACACAGATACGCAGTATTTT
few	12	TRBV20-1	.	TRBJ1-1	CSARDPKEEAFF	TGCAGTGCTAGAGACCCGAAGGAAGAAGCTTTCTTT
.	16	TRBV12-3/TRBV12-4	.	TRBJ2-1	CASSIVRGGSYNEQFF	TGTGCCAGCAGCATTGTTCGGGGCGGGTCCTACAATGAGCAGTTCTTC
many	15	TRBV4-1	TRBD1	TRBJ2-5	CASSQGTGGQETQYF	TGCGCCAGCAGCCAAGGGACAGGGGGGCAAGAGACCCAGTACTTC
few	16	TRBV6-1	.	TRBJ2-5	CASSEALHGGAETQYF	TGTGCCAGCAGTGAAGCGCTTCATGGCGGCGCCGAGACCCAGTACTTC
few	16	TRBV5-1	.	TRBJ2-3	CASSLGTPPSTDTQYF	TGCGCCAGCAGCTTGGGGACTCCACCTAGCACAGATACGCAGTATTTT
once	15	TRBV2	.	TRBJ1-5	CASRGEDPSNQPQHF	TGTGCCAGCAGGGGAGAGGACCCGAGCAATCAGCCCCAGCATTTT
.	12	TRBV2	TRBD1	TRBJ1-1	CAGEQGGTEAFF	TGTGCCGGGGAACAGGGGGGAACTGAAGCTTTCTTT
few	15	TRBV2	.	TRBJ1-4	CASSPHRATNEKLFF	TGTGCCAGCAGCCCTCACAGAGCAACTAATGAAAAACTGTTTTTT
few	15	TRBV9	.	TRBJ1-1	CASSVATSANTEAFF	TGTGCCAGCAGCGTAGCTACGAGTGCTAACACTGAAGCTTTCTTT
.	14	TRBV11-2	.	TRBJ1-3	CASRLADKGNTIYF	TGTGCCAGCAGACTGGCCGATAAAGGAAACACCATATATTTT
few	14	TRBV6-5	.	TRBJ2-7	CASSYYQGPYEQYF	TGTGCCAGCAGTTACTACCAGGGGCCCTACGAGCAGTACTTC